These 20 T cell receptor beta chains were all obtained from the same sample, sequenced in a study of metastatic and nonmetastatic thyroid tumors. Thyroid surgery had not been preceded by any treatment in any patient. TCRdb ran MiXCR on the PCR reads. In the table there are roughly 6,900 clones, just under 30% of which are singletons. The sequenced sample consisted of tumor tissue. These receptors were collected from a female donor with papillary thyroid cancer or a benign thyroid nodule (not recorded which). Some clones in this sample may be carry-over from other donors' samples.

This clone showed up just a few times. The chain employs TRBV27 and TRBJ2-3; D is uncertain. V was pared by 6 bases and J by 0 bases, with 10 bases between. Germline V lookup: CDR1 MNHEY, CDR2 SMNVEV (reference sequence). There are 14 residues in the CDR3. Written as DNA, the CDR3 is TGTGCCAGCAGAACACCTCGGAGCACAGATACGCAGTATTTT. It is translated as CASRTPRSTDTQYF.

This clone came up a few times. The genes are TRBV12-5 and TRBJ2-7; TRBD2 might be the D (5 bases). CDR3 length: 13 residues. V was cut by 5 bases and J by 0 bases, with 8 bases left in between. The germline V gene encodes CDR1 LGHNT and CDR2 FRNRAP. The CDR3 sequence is CASGAGFSYEQYF. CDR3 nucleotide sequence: TGTGCTAGTGGTGCGGGCTTCTCCTACGAGCAGTACTTC.

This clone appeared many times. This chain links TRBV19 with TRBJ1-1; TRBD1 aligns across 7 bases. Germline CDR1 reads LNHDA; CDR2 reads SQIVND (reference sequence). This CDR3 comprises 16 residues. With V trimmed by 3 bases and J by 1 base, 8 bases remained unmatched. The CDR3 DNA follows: TGTGCCAGTAGTATGGGACAGCCCCTTCGGAACACTGAAGCTTTCTTT. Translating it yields CASSMGQPLRNTEAFF.

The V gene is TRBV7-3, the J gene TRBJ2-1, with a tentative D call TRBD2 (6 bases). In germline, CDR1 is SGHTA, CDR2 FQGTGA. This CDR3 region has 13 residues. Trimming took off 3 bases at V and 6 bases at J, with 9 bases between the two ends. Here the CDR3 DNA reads TGTGCCAGCAGCTTGGAGGGTCTCAATGAGCAGTTCTTC. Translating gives CASSLEGLNEQFF.

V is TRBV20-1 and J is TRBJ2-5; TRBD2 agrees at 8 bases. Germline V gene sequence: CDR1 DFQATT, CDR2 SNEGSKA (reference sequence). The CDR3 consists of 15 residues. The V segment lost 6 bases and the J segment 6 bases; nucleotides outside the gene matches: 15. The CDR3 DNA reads TGCAGTGCCATTGTGGACGGGGGGGCAACAAAGACCCAGTACTTC. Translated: CSAIVDGGATKTQYF.

CDR3 sequence (DNA): TGCAGTGCTAGAGACAGGGTTAAAGGCACAGATACGCAGTATTTT. This encodes CSARDRVKGTDTQYF. The chain uses TRBV20-1 and TRBJ2-3; maybe TRBD1 (5 bases). Trimming pared 0 bases from V and 1 base from J, leaving 11 bases between. The CDR3 runs to 15 residues. Germline V gene sequence: CDR1 DFQATT, CDR2 SNEGSKA (reference sequence).

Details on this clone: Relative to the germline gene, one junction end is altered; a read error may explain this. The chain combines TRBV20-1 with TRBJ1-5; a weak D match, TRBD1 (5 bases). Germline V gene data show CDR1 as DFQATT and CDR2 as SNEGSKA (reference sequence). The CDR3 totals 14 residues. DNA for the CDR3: TGCAGTGCTGACCCGGGCAGGGATGAACAGCCCCATCATTTT. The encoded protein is CSADPGRDEQPHHF.

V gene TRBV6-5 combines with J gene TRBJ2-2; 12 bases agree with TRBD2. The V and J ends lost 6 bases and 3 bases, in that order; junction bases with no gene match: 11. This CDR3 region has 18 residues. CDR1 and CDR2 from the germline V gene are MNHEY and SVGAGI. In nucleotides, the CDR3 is TGTGCCAGCAGCGTTGGACTAGCGGGAATTTCTTACACCGGGGAGCTGTTTTTT. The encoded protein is CASSVGLAGISYTGELFF.

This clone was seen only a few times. This chain's CDR3 is CASSGRQGGGNTIYF. For the CDR3, the DNA is TGTGCCAGCAGTGGGAGACAGGGGGGCGGAAACACCATATATTTT. The genes are TRBV6-1 and TRBJ1-3; 9 bases fit TRBD1. CDR1 is MNHNS and CDR2 is SASEGT in the germline V gene. With 4 bases clipped from V and 4 bases from J, the junction kept 5 bases outside the gene matches. CDR3 length equals 15 residues.

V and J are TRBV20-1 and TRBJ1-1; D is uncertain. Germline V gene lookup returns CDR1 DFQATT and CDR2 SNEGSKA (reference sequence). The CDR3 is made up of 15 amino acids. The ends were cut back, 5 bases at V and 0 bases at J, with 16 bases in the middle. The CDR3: CSAPSYGELNTEAFF. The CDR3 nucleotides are TGCAGTGCTCCCTCTTATGGGGAATTGAACACTGAAGCTTTCTTT.

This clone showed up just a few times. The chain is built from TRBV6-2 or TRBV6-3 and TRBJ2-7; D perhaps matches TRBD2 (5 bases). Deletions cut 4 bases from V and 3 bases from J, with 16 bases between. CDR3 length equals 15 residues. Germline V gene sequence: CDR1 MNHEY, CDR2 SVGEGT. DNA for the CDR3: TGTGCCAGCAGTTTTGGACTCGGTGCGGTCTACGAGCAGTACTTC. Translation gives CASSFGLGAVYEQYF.

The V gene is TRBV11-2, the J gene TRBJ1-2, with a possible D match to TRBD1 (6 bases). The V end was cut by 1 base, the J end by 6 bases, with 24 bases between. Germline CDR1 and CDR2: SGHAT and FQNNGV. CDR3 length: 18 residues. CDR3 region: CASSLGMGLVQGIDGYTF. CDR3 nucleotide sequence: TGTGCCAGCAGCTTAGGGATGGGCCTTGTACAGGGAATAGATGGCTACACCTTC.

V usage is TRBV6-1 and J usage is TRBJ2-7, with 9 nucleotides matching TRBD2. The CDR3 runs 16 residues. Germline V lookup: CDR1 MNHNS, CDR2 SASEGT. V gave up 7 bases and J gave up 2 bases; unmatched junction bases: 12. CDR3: CASILSRGGGAYEQYF. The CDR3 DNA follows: TGTGCCAGCATTCTTTCTAGGGGCGGGGGGGCCTACGAGCAGTACTTC.

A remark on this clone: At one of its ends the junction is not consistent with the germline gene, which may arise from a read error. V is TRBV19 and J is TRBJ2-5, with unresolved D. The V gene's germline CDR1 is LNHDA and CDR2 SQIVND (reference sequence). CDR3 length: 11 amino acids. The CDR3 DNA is TGTGCCTGTAGTCTTCATGAGACCCAGTACTTC. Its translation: CACSLHETQYF.

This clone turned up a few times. The CDR3 nucleotides read TGCAGTGCTAGAGGGACTAGCGGGAGAGCAGAGCAGTTCTTC. Translation: CSARGTSGRAEQFF. This chain uses TRBV20-1 with TRBJ2-1, with TRBD2 matching over 13 bases. This CDR3 is 14 amino acids long. Trimming at V came to 1 base and at J to 10 bases, leaving 4 bases not matched to a gene. CDR1 and CDR2 (germline): DFQATT, SNEGSKA (reference sequence).

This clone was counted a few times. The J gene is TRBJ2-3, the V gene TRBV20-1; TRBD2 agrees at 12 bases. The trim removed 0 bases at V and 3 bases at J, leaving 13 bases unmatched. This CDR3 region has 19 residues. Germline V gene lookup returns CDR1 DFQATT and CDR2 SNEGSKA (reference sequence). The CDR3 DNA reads TGCAGTGCTAGAGATCAGCGGCGACTAGCGGGAGTTGGGACAGATACGCAGTATTTT. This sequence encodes CSARDQRRLAGVGTDTQYF.

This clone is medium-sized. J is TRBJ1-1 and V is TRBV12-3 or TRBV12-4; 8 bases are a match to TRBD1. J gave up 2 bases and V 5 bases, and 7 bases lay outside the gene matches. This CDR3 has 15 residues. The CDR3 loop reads CASSPTGQGNTEAFF. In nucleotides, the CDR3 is TGTGCCAGCAGTCCGACCGGACAGGGAAACACTGAAGCTTTCTTT.

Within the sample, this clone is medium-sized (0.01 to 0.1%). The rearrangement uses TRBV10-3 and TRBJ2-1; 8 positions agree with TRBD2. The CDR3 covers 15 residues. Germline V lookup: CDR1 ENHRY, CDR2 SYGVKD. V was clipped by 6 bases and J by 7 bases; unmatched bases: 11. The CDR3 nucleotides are TGTGCCATCAGAGCTCTCGCGGGAGGTGGGAATGAGCAGTTCTTC. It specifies CAIRALAGGGNEQFF.

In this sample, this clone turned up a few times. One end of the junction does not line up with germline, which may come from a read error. CDR3 sequence (DNA): TGTGCCAGCAGTGAACTCTCTGGTTCCAACTTCCTGACTTTC. It encodes CASSELSGSNFLTF. This sequence joins TRBV6-4 and TRBJ2-6; no reliable D call. Per germline, CDR1 MRHNA and CDR2 SNTAGT. The CDR3 contains 14 residues.

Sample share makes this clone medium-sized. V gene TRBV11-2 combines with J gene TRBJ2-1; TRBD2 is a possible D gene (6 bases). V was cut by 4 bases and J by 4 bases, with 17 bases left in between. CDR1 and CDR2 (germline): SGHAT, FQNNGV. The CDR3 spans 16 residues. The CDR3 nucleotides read TGTGCCAGCAGCTCCCAAACGGGGACTGAGTACAATGAGCAGTTCTTC. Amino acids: CASSSQTGTEYNEQFF.